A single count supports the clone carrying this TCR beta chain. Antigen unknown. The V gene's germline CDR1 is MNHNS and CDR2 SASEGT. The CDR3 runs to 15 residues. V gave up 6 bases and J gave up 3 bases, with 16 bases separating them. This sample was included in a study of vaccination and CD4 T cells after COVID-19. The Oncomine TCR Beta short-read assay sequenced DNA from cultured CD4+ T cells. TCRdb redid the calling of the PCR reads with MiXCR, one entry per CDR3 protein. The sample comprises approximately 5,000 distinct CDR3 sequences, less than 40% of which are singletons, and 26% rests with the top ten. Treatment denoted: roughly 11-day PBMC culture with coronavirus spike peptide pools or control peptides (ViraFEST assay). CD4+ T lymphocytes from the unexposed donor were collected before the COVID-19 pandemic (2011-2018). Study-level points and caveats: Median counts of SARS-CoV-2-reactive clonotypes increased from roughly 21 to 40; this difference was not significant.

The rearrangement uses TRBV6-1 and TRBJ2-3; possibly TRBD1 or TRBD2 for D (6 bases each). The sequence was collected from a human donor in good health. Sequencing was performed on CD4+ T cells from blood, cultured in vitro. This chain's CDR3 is CASRNRVGGTDTQYF. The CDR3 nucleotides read TGTGCCAGCAGAAACAGGGTGGGAGGAACAGATACGCAGTATTTT.